The rows below give T cell receptor beta chains drawn from one sample of a study of blood T cell repertoires in COVID-19. Method: immunoSEQ multiplex PCR; TCRdb's copy keeps in-frame clones and lacks some. The table records over 200,000 clones, around 84% of them present only once. Sequencing was performed on PBMCs or T cells enriched from blood (not recorded which). The receptor source for this set is a man aged 18 to 29 who had recovered from COVID-19. The CDR3 runs from the conserved cysteine through the conserved F or W. D genes are given only for firm matches. A row's size may be missing; if present it is once, few, many or a size class.

cdr3_aa: CASSSDRATDTQYF
cdr3_nt: TGTGCCAGCAGCTCGGACAGAGCCACAGATACGCAGTATTTT
j_call: TRBJ2-3
v_call: TRBV9
clone_size: .
d_call: .

cdr3_aa: CAAAGFNNEQFF
cdr3_nt: TGTGCCGCGGCGGGCTTCAACAATGAGCAGTTCTTC
j_call: TRBJ2-1
v_call: TRBV7-9
clone_size: once
d_call: .

cdr3_aa: CAITSESSYNSPLHF
cdr3_nt: TGTGCCATCACTTCTGAGAGCTCCTATAATTCACCCCTCCACTTT
j_call: TRBJ1-6
v_call: TRBV10-3
clone_size: .
d_call: .

cdr3_aa: CASIGGTSGAYEQYF
cdr3_nt: TGCGCCAGCATCGGGGGGACTAGCGGGGCCTACGAGCAGTACTTC
j_call: TRBJ2-7
v_call: TRBV10-2
clone_size: .
d_call: TRBD2

cdr3_aa: CASKVAGAGELFF
cdr3_nt: TGTGCCAGTAAGGTAGCGGGAGCCGGGGAGCTGTTTTTT
j_call: TRBJ2-2
v_call: TRBV19
clone_size: once
d_call: TRBD2

cdr3_aa: CASSPGLAGGNIQYF
cdr3_nt: TGTGCCAGCAGCCCCGGACTAGCGGGAGGAAACATTCAGTACTTC
j_call: TRBJ2-4
v_call: TRBV7-3
clone_size: once
d_call: TRBD2

cdr3_aa: CASNSNEKLFF
cdr3_nt: TGTGCCAGCAACAGCAATGAAAAACTGTTTTTT
j_call: TRBJ1-4
v_call: TRBV2
clone_size: .
d_call: .

cdr3_aa: CASSWMGLSGNQPQHF
cdr3_nt: TGTGCCAGCAGCTGGATGGGACTGTCGGGTAATCAGCCCCAGCATTTT
j_call: TRBJ1-5
v_call: TRBV5-6
clone_size: .
d_call: .

cdr3_aa: CAWSVTRVGEKLFF
cdr3_nt: TGTGCCTGGAGTGTAACCAGGGTAGGCGAAAAACTGTTTTTT
j_call: TRBJ1-4
v_call: TRBV30
clone_size: .
d_call: .

cdr3_aa: CASRRGLNYGYTF
cdr3_nt: TGCGCCAGCAGGCGGGGGCTTAACTATGGCTACACCTTC
j_call: TRBJ1-2
v_call: TRBV10-2
clone_size: .
d_call: .

cdr3_aa: CASSVPSGDEQYF
cdr3_nt: TGCGCCAGCAGCGTGCCATCGGGTGACGAGCAGTACTTC
j_call: TRBJ2-7
v_call: TRBV5-1
clone_size: .
d_call: .

cdr3_aa: CASSPRTVGNTIYF
cdr3_nt: TGCGCCAGCAGCCCCCGGACAGTCGGAAACACCATATATTTT
j_call: TRBJ1-3
v_call: TRBV4-1
clone_size: .
d_call: .

cdr3_aa: CASSLLTATNEKLFF
cdr3_nt: TGTGCCAGCAGCTTGTTGACTGCAACTAATGAAAAACTGTTTTTT
j_call: TRBJ1-4
v_call: TRBV7-8
clone_size: .
d_call: .

cdr3_aa: CASSPGDRVFGQPQHF
cdr3_nt: TGTGCCAGCTCACCGGGGGACAGGGTATTCGGACAGCCCCAGCATTTT
j_call: TRBJ1-5
v_call: TRBV18
clone_size: .
d_call: TRBD1

cdr3_aa: CASSPGLAGGEETQYF
cdr3_nt: TGTGCCAGCAGTCCAGGACTAGCGGGGGGGGAAGAGACCCAGTACTTC
j_call: TRBJ2-5
v_call: TRBV27
clone_size: .
d_call: TRBD2

cdr3_aa: CASSLGASGRTGEQFF
cdr3_nt: TGTGCCAGCAGTTTGGGGGCTAGCGGGAGAACGGGGGAGCAGTTCTTC
j_call: TRBJ2-1
v_call: TRBV28
clone_size: .
d_call: TRBD2

cdr3_aa: CASSPTRDTYGYTF
cdr3_nt: TGTGCCAGCAGCCCTACCCGGGACACCTATGGCTACACCTTC
j_call: TRBJ1-2
v_call: TRBV7-9
clone_size: .
d_call: .

cdr3_aa: CASSIDSLWGNTIYF
cdr3_nt: TGTGCCAGTAGTATTGACAGCCTTTGGGGAAACACCATATATTTT
j_call: TRBJ1-3
v_call: TRBV19
clone_size: .
d_call: .

cdr3_aa: CASSPDSYNEQFF
cdr3_nt: TGTGCTAGCAGCCCGGACAGTTACAATGAGCAGTTCTTC
j_call: TRBJ2-1
v_call: TRBV7-7
clone_size: .
d_call: .

cdr3_aa: CASRNAGAGNTIYF
cdr3_nt: TGTGCCAGTCGAAATGCGGGTGCTGGAAACACCATATATTTT
j_call: TRBJ1-3
v_call: TRBV19
clone_size: .
d_call: .

cdr3_aa: CASSPILTKHSGYTQYF
cdr3_nt: TGTGCCAGCAGTCCCATCTTGACCAAACATAGCGGATATACGCAGTATTTT
j_call: TRBJ2-3
v_call: TRBV27
clone_size: .
d_call: .

cdr3_aa: CASSQQGPVNSNQPQHF
cdr3_nt: TGTGCCAGCAGCCAACAGGGCCCCGTTAATAGCAATCAGCCCCAGCATTTT
j_call: TRBJ1-5
v_call: TRBV28
clone_size: .
d_call: .

cdr3_aa: CASSVGGRRGQETQYF
cdr3_nt: TGTGCCAGCAGCGTGGGGGGTAGGAGGGGCCAAGAGACCCAGTACTTC
j_call: TRBJ2-5
v_call: TRBV9
clone_size: .
d_call: .

cdr3_aa: CASSIGTGFNQPQHF
cdr3_nt: TGTGCCAGTAGTATAGGGACAGGGTTCAATCAGCCCCAGCATTTT
j_call: TRBJ1-5
v_call: TRBV19
clone_size: .
d_call: TRBD1

cdr3_aa: CASSLGDLRGYNEQFF
cdr3_nt: TGTGCCAGCAGCCTGGGAGACCTCCGGGGCTACAATGAGCAGTTCTTC
j_call: TRBJ2-1
v_call: TRBV11-2
clone_size: .
d_call: .

cdr3_aa: CASTLAGTGSMNTEAFF
cdr3_nt: TGTGCCAGTACCCTAGCCGGGACAGGGAGTATGAACACTGAAGCTTTCTTT
j_call: TRBJ1-1
v_call: TRBV19
clone_size: once
d_call: TRBD1

cdr3_aa: CSVVGSGANVLTF
cdr3_nt: TGCAGCGTTGTCGGCTCTGGGGCCAACGTCCTGACTTTC
j_call: TRBJ2-6
v_call: TRBV29-1
clone_size: .
d_call: .

cdr3_aa: CASRSGEGGETQYF
cdr3_nt: TGTGCCAGTAGGTCAGGGGAAGGTGGAGAGACCCAGTACTTC
j_call: TRBJ2-5
v_call: TRBV19
clone_size: .
d_call: .

cdr3_aa: CASSLVQGSGYTF
cdr3_nt: TGTGCCAGCAGCTTAGTGCAGGGTAGTGGCTACACCTTC
j_call: TRBJ1-2
v_call: TRBV7-2
clone_size: .
d_call: .